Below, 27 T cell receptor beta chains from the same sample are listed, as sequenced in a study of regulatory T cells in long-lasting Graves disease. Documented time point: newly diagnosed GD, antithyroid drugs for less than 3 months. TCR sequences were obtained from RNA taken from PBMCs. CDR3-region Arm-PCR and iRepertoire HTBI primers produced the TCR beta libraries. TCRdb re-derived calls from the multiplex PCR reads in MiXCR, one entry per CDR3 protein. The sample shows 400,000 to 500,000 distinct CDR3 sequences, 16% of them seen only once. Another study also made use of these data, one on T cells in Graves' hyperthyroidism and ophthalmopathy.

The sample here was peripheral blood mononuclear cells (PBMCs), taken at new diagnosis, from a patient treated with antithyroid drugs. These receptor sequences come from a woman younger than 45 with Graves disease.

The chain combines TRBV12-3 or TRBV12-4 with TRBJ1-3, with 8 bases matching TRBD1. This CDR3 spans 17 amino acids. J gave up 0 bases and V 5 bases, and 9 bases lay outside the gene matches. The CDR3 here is CASSPGQDGYSGNTIYF. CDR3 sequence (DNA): TGTGCCAGCAGTCCGGGACAGGATGGTTACTCTGGAAACACCATATATTTT.

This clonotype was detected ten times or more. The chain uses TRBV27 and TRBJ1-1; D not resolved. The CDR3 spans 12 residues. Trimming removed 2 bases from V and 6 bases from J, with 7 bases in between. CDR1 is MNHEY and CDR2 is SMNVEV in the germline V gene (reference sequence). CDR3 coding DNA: TGTGCCAGCAGTTTAATGGCGTCTGAAGCTTTCTTT. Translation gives CASSLMASEAFF.

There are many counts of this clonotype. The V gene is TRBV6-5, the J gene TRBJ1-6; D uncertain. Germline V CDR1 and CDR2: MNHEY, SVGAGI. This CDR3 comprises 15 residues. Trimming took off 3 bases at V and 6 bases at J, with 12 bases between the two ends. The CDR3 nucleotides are TGTGCCAGCAGTTATTTTGGCGGATCTAATTCACCCCTCCACTTT. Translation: CASSYFGGSNSPLHF.

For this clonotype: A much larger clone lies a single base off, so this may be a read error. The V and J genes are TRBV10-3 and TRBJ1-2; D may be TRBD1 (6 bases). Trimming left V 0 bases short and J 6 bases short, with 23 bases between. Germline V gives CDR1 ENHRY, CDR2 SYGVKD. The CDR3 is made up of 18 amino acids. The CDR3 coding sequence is TGTGCCATCAGTGAGTCTGGACAGTTCGACACAGATTTCCATGGCTACACCTTC. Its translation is CAISESGQFDTDFHGYTF.

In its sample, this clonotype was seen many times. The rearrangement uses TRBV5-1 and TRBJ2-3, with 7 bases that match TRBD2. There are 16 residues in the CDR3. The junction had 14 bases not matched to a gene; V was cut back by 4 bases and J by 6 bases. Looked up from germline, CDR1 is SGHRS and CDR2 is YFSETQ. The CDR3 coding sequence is TGCGCCAGCAGCGAGCCTAGCGGTCCCTCTTCGGATACGCAGTATTTT. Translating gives CASSEPSGPSSDTQYF.

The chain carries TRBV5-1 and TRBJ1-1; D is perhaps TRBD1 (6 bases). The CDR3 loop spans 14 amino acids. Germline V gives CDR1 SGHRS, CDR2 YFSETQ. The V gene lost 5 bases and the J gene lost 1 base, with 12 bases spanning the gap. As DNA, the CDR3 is TGCGCCAGCAGTCTCCAGGACAGGAACACTGAAGCTTTCTTT. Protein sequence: CASSLQDRNTEAFF.

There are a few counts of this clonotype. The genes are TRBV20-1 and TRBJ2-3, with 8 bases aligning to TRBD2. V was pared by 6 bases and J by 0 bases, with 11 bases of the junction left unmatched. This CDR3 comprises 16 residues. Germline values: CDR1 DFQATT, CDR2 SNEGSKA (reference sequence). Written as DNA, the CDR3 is TGCAGTGCCGACCAAGGACTAGCCCGTAGCACAGATACGCAGTATTTT. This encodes CSADQGLARSTDTQYF.

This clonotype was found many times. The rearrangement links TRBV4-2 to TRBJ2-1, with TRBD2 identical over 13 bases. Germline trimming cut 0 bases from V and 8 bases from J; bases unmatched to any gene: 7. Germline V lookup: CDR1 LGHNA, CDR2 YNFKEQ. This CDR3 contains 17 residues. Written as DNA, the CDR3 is TGTGCCAGCAGCCAAGATACTAGCGGGAGGGCGGCGGATGAGCAGTTCTTC. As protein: CASSQDTSGRAADEQFF.

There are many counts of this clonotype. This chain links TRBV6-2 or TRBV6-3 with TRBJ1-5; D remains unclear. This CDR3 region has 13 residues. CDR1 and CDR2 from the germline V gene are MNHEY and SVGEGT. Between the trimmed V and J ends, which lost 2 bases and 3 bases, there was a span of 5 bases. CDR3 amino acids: CASSYGNNQPQHF. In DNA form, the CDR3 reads TGTGCCAGCAGTTACGGTAACAATCAGCCCCAGCATTTT.

In DNA form, the CDR3 reads TGTGCCAGCGGCCGGGACAGAACAACTGAAGCTTTCTTT. Translated: CASGRDRTTEAFF. The chain recombines TRBV12-3 or TRBV12-4 with TRBJ1-1, with TRBD1 identical over 7 bases. V lost 8 bases to trimming and J lost 5 bases; unmatched junction nucleotides: 8. The CDR3 totals 13 residues.

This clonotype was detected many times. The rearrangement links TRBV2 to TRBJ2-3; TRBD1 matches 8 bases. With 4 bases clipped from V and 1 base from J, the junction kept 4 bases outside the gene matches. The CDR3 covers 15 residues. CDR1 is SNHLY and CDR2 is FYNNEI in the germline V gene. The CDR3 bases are TGTGCCAGCAGTGGAGGACAGGGACGCACAGATACGCAGTATTTT. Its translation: CASSGGQGRTDTQYF.

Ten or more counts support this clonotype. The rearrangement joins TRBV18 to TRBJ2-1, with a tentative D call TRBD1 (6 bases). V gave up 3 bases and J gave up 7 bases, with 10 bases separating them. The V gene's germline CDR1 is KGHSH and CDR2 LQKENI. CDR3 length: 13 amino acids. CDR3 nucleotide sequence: TGTGCCAGCTCACCGGGGACATTTAATGAGCAGTTCTTC. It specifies CASSPGTFNEQFF.

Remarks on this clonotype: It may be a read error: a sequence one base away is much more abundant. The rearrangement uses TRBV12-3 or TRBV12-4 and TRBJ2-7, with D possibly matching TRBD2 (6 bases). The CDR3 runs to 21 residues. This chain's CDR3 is CASSFVGRGFGFMASPAEPYF. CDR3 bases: TGTGCCAGCAGTTTCGTAGGGCGGGGCTTTGGTTTCATGGCTTCCCCCGCCGAGCCGTACTTC.

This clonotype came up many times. CDR3 coding DNA: TGTGCCAGCAGCCAAGAACACGGTACCTACGAGCAGTACTTC. It codes for CASSQEHGTYEQYF. This chain links TRBV14 with TRBJ2-7; no firm D call. V was pared by 0 bases and J by 2 bases, with 8 bases between. Per the germline V gene, CDR1 is SGHDN and CDR2 is FVKESK. This CDR3 has 14 amino acids.

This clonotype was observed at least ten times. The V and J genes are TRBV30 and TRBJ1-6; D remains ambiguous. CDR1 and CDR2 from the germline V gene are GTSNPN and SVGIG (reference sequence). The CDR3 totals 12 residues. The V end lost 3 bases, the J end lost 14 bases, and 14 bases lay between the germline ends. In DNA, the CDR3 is TGTGCCTGGAGCCTGCGAGTAGAGTCCCTCCACTTT. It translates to CAWSLRVESLHF.

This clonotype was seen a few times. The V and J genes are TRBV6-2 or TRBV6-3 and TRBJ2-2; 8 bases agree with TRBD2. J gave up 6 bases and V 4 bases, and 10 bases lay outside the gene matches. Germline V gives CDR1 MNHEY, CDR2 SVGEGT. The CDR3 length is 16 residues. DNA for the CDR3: TGTGCCAGCAGTTCCTCCCGGCATAGCGGGGCCGGGGAGCTGTTTTTT. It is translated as CASSSSRHSGAGELFF.

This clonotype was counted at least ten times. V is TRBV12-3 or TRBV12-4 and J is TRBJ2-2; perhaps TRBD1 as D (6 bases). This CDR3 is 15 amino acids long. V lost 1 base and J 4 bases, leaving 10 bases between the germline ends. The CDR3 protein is CASSLGVGGTGELFF. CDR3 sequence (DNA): TGTGCCAGCAGTTTAGGCGTAGGGGGCACCGGGGAGCTGTTTTTT.

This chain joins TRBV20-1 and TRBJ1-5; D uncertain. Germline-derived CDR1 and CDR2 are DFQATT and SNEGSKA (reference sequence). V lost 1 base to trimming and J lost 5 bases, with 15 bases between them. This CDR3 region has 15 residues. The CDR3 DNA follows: TGCAGTGCTAGAGGTTGGGCGGTGGTGGATCAGCCCCAGCATTTT. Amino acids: CSARGWAVVDQPQHF.

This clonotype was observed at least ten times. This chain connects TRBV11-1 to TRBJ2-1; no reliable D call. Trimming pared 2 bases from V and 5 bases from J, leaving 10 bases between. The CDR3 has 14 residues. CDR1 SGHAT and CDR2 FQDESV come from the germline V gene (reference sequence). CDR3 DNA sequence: TGTGCCAGCAGCTTAATATCCCTGAACAATGAGCAGTTCTTC. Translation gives CASSLISLNNEQFF.

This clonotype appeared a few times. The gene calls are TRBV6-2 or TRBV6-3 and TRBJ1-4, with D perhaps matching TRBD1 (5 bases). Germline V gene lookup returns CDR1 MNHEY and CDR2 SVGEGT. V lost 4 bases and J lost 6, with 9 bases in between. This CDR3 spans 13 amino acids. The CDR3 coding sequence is TGTGCCAGCAGTTCCGACAGATATGAAAAACTGTTTTTT. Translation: CASSSDRYEKLFF.

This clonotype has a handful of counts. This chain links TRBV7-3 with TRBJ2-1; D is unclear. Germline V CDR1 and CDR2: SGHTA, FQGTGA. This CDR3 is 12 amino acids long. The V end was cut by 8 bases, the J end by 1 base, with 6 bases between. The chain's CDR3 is CASSASYNEQFF. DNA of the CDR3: TGTGCCAGCTCGGCATCCTACAATGAGCAGTTCTTC.

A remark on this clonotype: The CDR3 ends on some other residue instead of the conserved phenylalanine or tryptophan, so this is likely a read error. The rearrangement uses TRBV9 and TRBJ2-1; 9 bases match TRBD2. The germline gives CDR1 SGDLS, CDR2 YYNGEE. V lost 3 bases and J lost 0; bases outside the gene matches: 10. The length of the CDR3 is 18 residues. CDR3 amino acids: CASSGTSVFTRSYNEQFS. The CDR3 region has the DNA TGTGCCAGCAGCGGGACTAGCGTTTTCACCCGCTCCTACAATGAGCAGTTCTCC.

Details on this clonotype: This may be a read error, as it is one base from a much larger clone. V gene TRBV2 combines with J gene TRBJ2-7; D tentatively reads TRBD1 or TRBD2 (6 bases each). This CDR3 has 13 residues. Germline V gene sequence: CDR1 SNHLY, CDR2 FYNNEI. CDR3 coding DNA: TGTGCCAGCGCCCGGGGGCAATCCTACGAGCAGTGCTTC. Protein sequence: CASARGQSYEQCF.

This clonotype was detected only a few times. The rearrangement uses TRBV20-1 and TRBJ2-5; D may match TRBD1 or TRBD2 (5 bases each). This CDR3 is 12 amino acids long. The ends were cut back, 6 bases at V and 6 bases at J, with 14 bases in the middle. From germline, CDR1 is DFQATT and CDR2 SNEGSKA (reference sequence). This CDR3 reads CSAPGPRKTQYF. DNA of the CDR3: TGCAGTGCGCCGGGACCCAGAAAGACCCAGTACTTC.

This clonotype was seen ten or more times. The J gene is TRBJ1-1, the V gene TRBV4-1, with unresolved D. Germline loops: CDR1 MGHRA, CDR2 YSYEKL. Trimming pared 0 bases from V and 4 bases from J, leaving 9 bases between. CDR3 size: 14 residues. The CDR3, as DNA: TGCGCCAGCAGCCAAGAGAGGGTAAGCACTGAAGCTTTCTTT. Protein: CASSQERVSTEAFF.

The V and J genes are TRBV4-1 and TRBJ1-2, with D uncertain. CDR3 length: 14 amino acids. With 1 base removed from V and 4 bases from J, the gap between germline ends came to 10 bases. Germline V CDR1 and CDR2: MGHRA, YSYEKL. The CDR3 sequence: CASSQGGGFYGYTF. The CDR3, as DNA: TGCGCCAGCAGCCAAGGAGGCGGGTTCTATGGCTACACCTTC.

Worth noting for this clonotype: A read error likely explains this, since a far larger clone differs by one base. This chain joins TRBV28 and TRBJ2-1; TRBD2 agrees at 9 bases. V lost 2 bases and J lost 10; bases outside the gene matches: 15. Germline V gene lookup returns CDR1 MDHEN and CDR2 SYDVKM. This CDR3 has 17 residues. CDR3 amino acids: CASSLGGRAGARYEQFF. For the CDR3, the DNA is TGTGCCAGCAGTTTAGGCGGGAGGGCCGGTGCGAGATACGAGCAGTTCTTC.